This T cell receptor beta chain is drawn from a study of PD-1 blockade in classical Hodgkin lymphoma. Overall study context: Nivolumab dosing for patients was 3 mg/kg, administered intravenously every 2 weeks. The study, taken as a whole, reports: By cycle point C4D1, TCR diversity had risen significantly in CD4+ cells (but not CD8+ cells). Individuals initiating nivolumab under 1 year after ASCT were excluded. Healthy donors were reported to have higher baseline TCR diversity than newly diagnosed patients.

A note on this clone: Antigen unknown.

Germline loops: CDR1 SGDLS, CDR2 YYNGEE. V was clipped by 0 bases and J by 6 bases, with 10 bases between them. This CDR3 is 14 amino acids long. Following autologous stem cell transplantation, relapse occurred in every patient, and exposure to brentuximab vedotin varied. It was by magnetic negative selection that CD8+ T cells were isolated from thawed PBMCs. Some clones are missing from TCRdb's copy, which holds only in-frame ones; the method was immunoSEQ multiplex PCR. This table has about 6,000 clones, 65% to 85% appearing once. Sequencing used CD8+ T cells from blood, obtained at baseline. This TCR came from a human donor with classical Hodgkin lymphoma. The chain combines TRBV9 with TRBJ2-1; perhaps TRBD1 as D (5 bases). In DNA, the CDR3 is TGTGCCAGCAGCGTAGCAGGGTTGGTCAATGAGCAGTTCTTC. Encoded protein: CASSVAGLVNEQFF.